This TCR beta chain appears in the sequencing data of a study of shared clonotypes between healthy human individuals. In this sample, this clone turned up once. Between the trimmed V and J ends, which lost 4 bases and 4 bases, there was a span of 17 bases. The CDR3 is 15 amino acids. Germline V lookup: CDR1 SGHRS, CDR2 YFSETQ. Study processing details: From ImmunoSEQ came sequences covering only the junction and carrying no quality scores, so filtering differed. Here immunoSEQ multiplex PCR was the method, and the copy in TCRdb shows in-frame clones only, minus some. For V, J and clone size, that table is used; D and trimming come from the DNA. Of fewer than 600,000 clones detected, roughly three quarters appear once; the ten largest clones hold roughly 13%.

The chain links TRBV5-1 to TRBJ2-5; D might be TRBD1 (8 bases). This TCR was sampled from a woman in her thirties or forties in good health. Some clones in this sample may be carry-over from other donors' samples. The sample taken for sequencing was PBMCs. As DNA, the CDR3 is TGCGCCAGCAGCGACCCGACAGGGGAGGGAGAGACCCAGTACTTC. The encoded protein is CASSDPTGEGETQYF.